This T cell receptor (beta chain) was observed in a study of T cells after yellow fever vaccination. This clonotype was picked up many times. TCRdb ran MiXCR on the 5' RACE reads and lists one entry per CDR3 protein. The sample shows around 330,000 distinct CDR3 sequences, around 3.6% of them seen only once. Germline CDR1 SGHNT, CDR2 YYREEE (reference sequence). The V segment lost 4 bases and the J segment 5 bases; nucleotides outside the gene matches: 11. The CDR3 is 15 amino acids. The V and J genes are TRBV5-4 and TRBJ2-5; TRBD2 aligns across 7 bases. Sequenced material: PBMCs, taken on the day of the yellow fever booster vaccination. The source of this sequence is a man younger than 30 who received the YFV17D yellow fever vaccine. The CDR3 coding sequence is TGTGCCAGCAGCCCCAGCGGGGACCGGCGGGAGACCCAGTACTTC. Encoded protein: CASSPSGDRRETQYF.